These T cell receptor beta chains were read from a single sample in a study of blood T cell repertoires in COVID-19. Clones were read by immunoSEQ multiplex PCR, and TCRdb kept only the in-frame ones, dropping some. This table holds hundreds of thousands of clones, approximately 85% found once. The sample was peripheral blood. The receptors were sampled from a woman aged 30 to 39 with acute or convalescent COVID-19. Both conserved end residues are part of each CDR3. A D gene is named only where the DNA matches it firmly.

j_call | v_call | d_call | cdr3_aa | cdr3_nt
TRBJ1-4 | TRBV12-2 | - | CASRRGATNEKLFF | TGTGCAAGTCGCCGAGGTGCAACTAATGAAAAACTGTTTTTT
TRBJ2-7 | TRBV27 | TRBD1 | CASRRTGIGEQYF | TGTGCCAGCAGGCGGACAGGGATCGGCGAGCAGTACTTC
TRBJ2-1 | TRBV9 | TRBD2 | CASSVATSGRVGEQFF | TGTGCCAGCAGCGTAGCTACTAGCGGGAGGGTTGGTGAGCAGTTCTTC
TRBJ1-1 | TRBV6-2/TRBV6-3 | - | CASSYSRDTLNTEAFF | TGTGCCAGCAGTTACTCCCGGGACACCCTGAACACTGAAGCTTTCTTT
TRBJ2-1 | TRBV5-1 | - | CASSLDGSSYNEQFF | TGCGCCAGCAGCTTGGATGGCAGCTCCTACAATGAGCAGTTCTTC
TRBJ2-1 | TRBV3-1/TRBV3-2 | - | CASSPRREYPYNEQFF | TGTGCCAGCAGCCCACGACGGGAGTATCCCTACAATGAGCAGTTCTTC
TRBJ1-1 | TRBV13 | - | CASSSPGDTEAFF | TGTGCCAGCAGTTCCCCCGGGGACACTGAAGCTTTCTTT
TRBJ2-1 | TRBV21-1 | - | CASSRGTVYNEQFF | TGTGCCAGCAGCAGAGGGACAGTCTACAATGAGCAGTTCTTC
TRBJ1-5 | TRBV19 | - | CASTAPGRGQPQHF | TGTGCCAGTACCGCCCCGGGCCGGGGTCAGCCCCAGCATTTT
TRBJ2-1 | TRBV5-1 | - | CASSLESTAYNEQFF | TGCGCCAGCAGCTTGGAGTCTACTGCCTACAATGAGCAGTTCTTC
TRBJ2-3 | TRBV9 | TRBD2 | CASSVYSGSTDTQYF | TGTGCCAGCAGCGTTTATAGCGGGAGCACAGATACGCAGTATTTT
TRBJ2-1 | TRBV12-5 | TRBD2 | CASGLAGLAGWYNEQFF | TGTGCTAGTGGTTTGGCGGGACTAGCGGGATGGTACAATGAGCAGTTCTTC
TRBJ1-2 | TRBV5-6 | - | CASIPRVPNYGYTF | TGTGCCAGCATACCCAGGGTCCCTAACTATGGCTACACCTTC
TRBJ1-2 | TRBV30 | - | CAWSSGPSYGYTF | TGTGCCTGGAGTAGCGGACCAAGCTATGGCTACACCTTC
TRBJ1-1 | TRBV19 | - | CASGGLPKAFF | TGTGCCAGTGGAGGGCTCCCCAAAGCTTTCTTT
TRBJ1-5 | TRBV6-5 | - | CASRQLNSNQPQHF | TGTGCCAGTAGACAGTTAAATAGCAATCAGCCCCAGCATTTT
TRBJ2-3 | TRBV7-8 | TRBD2 | CASSWGDGRIGIDTQYF | TGTGCCAGCAGCTGGGGGGACGGGAGGATTGGCATAGATACGCAGTATTTT